Below are 9 T cell receptor beta chains sequenced from a single sample in a study of T-cell memory formation after mild COVID-19. Each CDR3 protein is one row after TCRdb ran MiXCR on the 5' RACE reads. The top ten clones hold roughly a fifth of a sample with over 300,000 distinct CDR3 sequences, 20% to 25% of them seen once. The sequenced sample was PBMCs or a T cell subset sorted from them (not recorded which). These receptors originate from a man younger than 30 who had mild COVID-19 (a few samples of this study predate the infection). Cell type and time point are not known.

This chain links TRBV20-1 with TRBJ2-1; D possibly corresponds to TRBD1 (6 bases). V lost 4 bases to trimming and J lost 8 bases, with 9 bases between them. This CDR3 has 11 residues. Germline lookup yields CDR1 DFQATT and CDR2 SNEGSKA (reference sequence). The CDR3 protein is CSANRVYEQFF. The CDR3 DNA follows: TGCAGTGCTAACAGGGTCTATGAGCAGTTCTTC.

This clonotype was seen only a few times. The chain joins TRBV5-8 to TRBJ2-7, with TRBD2 matching 8 bases. The germline V gene has CDR1 SGHTS and CDR2 YDEGEE. The V segment lost 5 bases and the J segment 3 bases; nucleotides outside the gene matches: 4. The CDR3 consists of 13 residues. The CDR3 sequence: CASSERGIYEQYV. The CDR3 DNA reads TGTGCCAGCAGTGAGCGGGGGATCTACGAGCAGTACGTC.

Judged by abundance, this clonotype is medium-sized. V gene TRBV7-9 combines with J gene TRBJ1-5; D is perhaps TRBD1 (6 bases). CDR1 is SEHNR, CDR2 FQNEAQ, per germline (reference sequence). The CDR3 is 17 amino acids. Trimming pared 5 bases from V and 0 bases from J, leaving 17 bases between. The CDR3 here is CASSSYEGGYSNQPQHF. In DNA form, the CDR3 reads TGTGCCAGCAGCAGTTACGAAGGGGGATATAGCAATCAGCCCCAGCATTTT.

Only a few counts were recorded for this clonotype. The rearrangement uses TRBV29-1 and TRBJ2-3; tentatively, D is TRBD2 (6 bases). CDR1 is SQVTM and CDR2 is ANQGSEA in the germline V gene. V lost 5 bases and J lost 2, with 14 bases in between. This CDR3 spans 14 amino acids. The chain's CDR3 is CSVYKWDSTDTQYF. In DNA, the CDR3 is TGCAGCGTTTACAAATGGGACTCCACAGATACGCAGTATTTT.

The chain joins TRBV12-3 or TRBV12-4 to TRBJ1-2; D is unresolved. Trimming stripped 6 bases from V and 4 bases from J, with 6 bases between. CDR3 length: 11 residues. In DNA form, the CDR3 reads TGTGCCAGCAGGGAATTCTATGGCTACACCTTC. Translation gives CASREFYGYTF.

The V and J genes are TRBV12-3 or TRBV12-4 and TRBJ2-5, with D uncertain. There are 14 residues in the CDR3. V lost 1 base and J lost 1, with 7 bases in between. The CDR3, as DNA: TGTGCCAGCAGTTTAGTAGCTTTCCAAGAGACCCAGTACTTC. Translation: CASSLVAFQETQYF.

Comment on this clonotype: One end of the junction fails to match germline, which may point to a read error. This chain links TRBV12-3 or TRBV12-4 with TRBJ1-6, with D tentatively TRBD1 (6 bases). The CDR3 loop spans 15 amino acids. The CDR3 region is CASTVQGRGNSSLHF. In DNA form, the CDR3 reads TGTGCCAGCACCGTTCAGGGGAGAGGGAATTCATCCCTCCACTTT.

Only a few counts were recorded for this clonotype. The V and J genes are TRBV2 and TRBJ1-1; no clear D. CDR3 length equals 14 residues. Per the germline V gene, CDR1 is SNHLY and CDR2 is FYNNEI. V was trimmed by 3 bases and J by 5 bases, leaving 13 bases between them. CDR3 in amino acids: CASSDFRGLTEAFF. The CDR3 nucleotides are TGTGCCAGCAGTGATTTCCGGGGTTTGACTGAAGCTTTCTTT.

The chain is built from TRBV7-9 and TRBJ2-3; tentatively, D is TRBD2 (7 bases). V was pared by 5 bases and J by 3 bases, with 21 bases between. CDR3 size: 17 residues. Looked up from germline, CDR1 is SEHNR and CDR2 is FQNEAQ (reference sequence). The CDR3 sequence is CASSPTLGGGFTDTQYF. The CDR3 coding sequence is TGTGCCAGCAGCCCCACCTTAGGGGGGGGATTTACAGATACGCAGTATTTT.